A single sample gave rise to the 20 T cell receptor beta chains below, sequenced in a study of human T cells and chemical hapten exposure. This sample's time point: healthy volunteer bleed at 2 weeks. Unfractionated whole blood yielded total RNA. MiXCR, run by TCRdb on the RACE reads, gives a single entry per CDR3 protein. Of tens of thousands of distinct CDR3 sequences listed, 6.5% to 8.5% are singletons. Source material: whole blood. Every receptor here comes from a human donor in good health. Some clones in this sample may be carry-over from other donors' samples.

The rearrangement links TRBV5-1 to TRBJ2-3, with D perhaps TRBD2 (5 bases). CDR1 and CDR2 from the germline V gene are SGHRS and YFSETQ. The CDR3 has 13 residues. With 5 bases removed from V and 6 bases from J, the gap between germline ends came to 13 bases. The CDR3 is CASRSTTTDTQYF. The CDR3 nucleotides are TGCGCCAGCAGGTCGACTACCACGGATACGCAGTATTTT.

This clonotype was seen a few times. V usage is TRBV7-9 and J usage is TRBJ1-1, with a possible D match to TRBD1 (5 bases). The V gene lost 2 bases and the J gene lost 0 bases, with 10 bases spanning the gap. CDR3 length: 15 residues. Germline lookup yields CDR1 SEHNR and CDR2 FQNEAQ (reference sequence). The CDR3 reads CASSLFAGMNTEAFF. The CDR3 DNA sequence: TGTGCCAGCAGCTTATTTGCAGGGATGAACACTGAAGCTTTCTTT.

This clonotype was picked up many times. J is TRBJ2-6 and V is TRBV27; no clear D. Trimming shortened V by 6 bases and J by 0 bases, and 9 bases separated the two germline ends. This CDR3 spans 15 amino acids. Germline V gene lookup returns CDR1 MNHEY and CDR2 SMNVEV (reference sequence). Written as DNA, the CDR3 is TGTGCCAGCAGGGACCCTAGCTCTGGGGCCAACGTCCTGACTTTC. It is translated as CASRDPSSGANVLTF.

This clonotype appeared a few times. The chain combines TRBV6-5 with TRBJ2-3; D unresolved. This CDR3 contains 15 residues. CDR1 is MNHEY and CDR2 is SVGAGI in the germline V gene. V was pared by 0 bases and J by 4 bases, with 11 bases between. The CDR3 DNA follows: TGTGCCAGCAGTTACTCGCGAGCGCCTCCAGATACGCAGTATTTT. This translates into CASSYSRAPPDTQYF.

This chain joins TRBV20-1 and TRBJ1-2, with TRBD1 matching 12 bases. The J segment lost 8 bases and the V segment lost 5 bases, leaving 12 bases of the junction unmatched. The CDR3 has 15 residues. The germline V gene has CDR1 DFQATT and CDR2 SNEGSKA (reference sequence). CDR3 residues: CSALNRDRGLGGYTF. The DNA of the CDR3 is TGCAGTGCTCTGAACCGGGACAGGGGGCTCGGCGGCTACACCTTC.

The V and J genes are TRBV20-1 and TRBJ1-1, with a weak D call TRBD1 (6 bases). Germline V gives CDR1 DFQATT, CDR2 SNEGSKA (reference sequence). This CDR3 has 15 residues. Trimming shortened V by 3 bases and J by 1 base, and 15 bases separated the two germline ends. The chain's CDR3 is CSASQPIQGNTEAFF. In DNA form, the CDR3 reads TGCAGTGCTAGTCAACCAATACAGGGGAACACTGAAGCTTTCTTT.

The rearrangement uses TRBV5-1 and TRBJ1-2; tentative D call: TRBD1 (6 bases). Germline CDR1 reads SGHRS; CDR2 reads YFSETQ. Trimming left V 0 bases short and J 3 bases short, with 15 bases between. The CDR3 totals 16 residues. The CDR3 DNA follows: TGCGCCAGCAGCTTGGAGGCAGGGGATAATTACTATGGCTACACCTTC. As protein: CASSLEAGDNYYGYTF.

This clonotype appeared many times. The chain uses TRBV5-1 and TRBJ1-1; D remains unclear. The V end lost 0 bases, the J end lost 1 base, and 4 bases lay between the germline ends. In germline, CDR1 is SGHRS, CDR2 YFSETQ. The CDR3 has 13 amino acids. The DNA of the CDR3 is TGCGCCAGCAGCTTGGACCAGAACACTGAAGCTTTCTTT. Protein: CASSLDQNTEAFF.

In this sample, this clonotype turned up a few times. This chain joins TRBV5-4 and TRBJ2-5; D not resolved. Trimming took 4 bases from V and 2 from J, leaving 6 bases between them. The CDR3 spans 12 residues. The germline V gene encodes CDR1 SGHNT and CDR2 YYREEE (reference sequence). The CDR3 sequence is CASSPFQETQYF. The CDR3 nucleotides are TGTGCCAGCAGCCCCTTTCAAGAGACCCAGTACTTC.

This clonotype was observed a few times. The chain carries TRBV2 and TRBJ2-1; D might be TRBD2 (6 bases). V lost 7 bases, J lost 4 bases, and 14 bases lay in between. Germline assignment: CDR1 SNHLY and CDR2 FYNNEI. This CDR3 comprises 14 residues. This CDR3 is CASKTGTRYNEQFF. CDR3 in DNA: TGTGCCAGCAAGACCGGGACTCGGTACAATGAGCAGTTCTTC.

This chain connects TRBV3-1 to TRBJ2-4; perhaps TRBD1 as D (5 bases). The V end was cut by 2 bases, the J end by 8 bases, with 10 bases between. The germline CDR1 and CDR2 sequences are LGHDT and YNNKEL (reference sequence). The CDR3 length is 13 residues. CDR3: CASSQQGQDIQYF. Written as DNA, the CDR3 is TGTGCCAGCAGCCAACAGGGTCAGGACATTCAGTACTTC.

This clonotype was counted between two and nine times. V and J are TRBV6-2 or TRBV6-3 and TRBJ2-7; maybe TRBD2 (5 bases). Per the germline V gene, CDR1 is MNHEY and CDR2 is SVGEGT. The CDR3 contains 15 residues. V lost 7 bases, J lost 6 bases, and 22 bases lay in between. The CDR3 DNA reads as TGTGCCAGCACTTCACATACGGGATTTTCGGGCGAGCAGTACTTC. Protein: CASTSHTGFSGEQYF.

The chain carries TRBV7-2 and TRBJ1-3; D not certain. CDR3 length equals 14 residues. The ends were cut back, 4 bases at V and 0 bases at J, with 7 bases in the middle. Germline V gene sequence: CDR1 SGHTA, CDR2 FQGNSA. The chain's CDR3 is CASSSGSSGNTIYF. DNA for the CDR3: TGTGCCAGCAGCTCCGGGAGCTCTGGAAACACCATATATTTT.

The chain combines TRBV28 with TRBJ1-1, with 7 nucleotides matching TRBD1. CDR1 and CDR2 (germline): MDHEN, SYDVKM. V lost 5 bases, J lost 1 base, and 7 bases stayed unmatched. CDR3 length equals 15 residues. Here the CDR3 reads CASSTHRDRNTEAFF. The DNA for the CDR3 is TGTGCCAGCAGTACCCACAGGGACAGGAACACTGAAGCTTTCTTT.

This clonotype was seen only a few times. The J gene is TRBJ1-2, the V gene TRBV9; D possibly corresponds to TRBD1 (5 bases). This CDR3 region has 14 residues. V dropped 2 bases and J dropped 3 bases, with 11 bases sitting between them. Looked up from germline, CDR1 is SGDLS and CDR2 is YYNGEE. The CDR3 region is CASSVGEGDYGYTF. CDR3 DNA sequence: TGTGCCAGCAGCGTGGGGGAGGGAGACTATGGCTACACCTTC.

This clonotype was seen repeatedly, ten times or more. CDR3 residues: CASSQGEVYEQYF. The CDR3 nucleotides are TGTGCCAGCAGTCAAGGGGAGGTCTACGAGCAGTACTTC. This sequence joins TRBV6-2 or TRBV6-3 and TRBJ2-7; tentative D call: TRBD2 (6 bases). This CDR3 spans 13 amino acids. V lost 5 bases to trimming and J lost 3 bases, with 11 bases between them. Germline CDR1 MNHEY, CDR2 SVGEGT.

This clonotype was picked up a small number of times. This rearrangement joins TRBV20-1 to TRBJ1-2, with 8 bases fitting TRBD1. CDR3 length equals 14 residues. Trimming removed 3 bases from V and 6 bases from J; junction bases left unmatched: 9. Germline V gene sequence: CDR1 DFQATT, CDR2 SNEGSKA (reference sequence). The CDR3 DNA reads as TGCAGTGCTAGGGTGACAGGGGAGATTGATGGCTACACCTTC. This encodes CSARVTGEIDGYTF.

In this sample, this clonotype turned up many times. This sequence joins TRBV6-5 and TRBJ2-7; a possible D gene is TRBD1 (6 bases). The CDR3 consists of 12 residues. V lost 6 bases and J lost 2, with 8 bases in between. Germline V CDR1 and CDR2: MNHEY, SVGAGI. The CDR3 bases are TGTGCCAGCAGACAGGGCCCCTACGAGCAGTACTTC. Translating gives CASRQGPYEQYF.

In this sample, this clonotype turned up a few times. The chain has TRBV5-1 and TRBJ2-7; 9 nucleotides line up with TRBD2. Germline V gives CDR1 SGHRS, CDR2 YFSETQ. This CDR3 contains 14 residues. The J segment lost 2 bases and the V segment lost 4 bases, leaving 4 bases of the junction unmatched. The CDR3 is CASSPGLAPYEQYF. In nucleotides, the CDR3 is TGCGCCAGCAGCCCGGGACTAGCCCCCTACGAGCAGTACTTC. The full variable domain, with the rest looked up from reference TRBV5-1 and TRBJ2-7, is KAGVTQTPRYLIKTRGQQVTLSCSPISGHRSVSWYQQTPGQGLQFLFEYFSETQRNKGNFPGRFSGRQFSNSRSEMNVSTLELGDSALYLCASSPGLAPYEQYFGPGTRLTVT.

The chain links TRBV20-1 to TRBJ2-1, with 10 bases that match TRBD1. Germline V lookup: CDR1 DFQATT, CDR2 SNEGSKA (reference sequence). The V segment lost 5 bases and the J segment 6 bases; nucleotides outside the gene matches: 7. The length of the CDR3 is 14 residues. The CDR3 here is CSAPGQGIGNEQFF. The CDR3 region has the DNA TGCAGTGCTCCGGGACAGGGGATCGGCAATGAGCAGTTCTTC.